What follows are 30 T cell receptor beta chains derived from one specimen sequenced in a study of T cells in pancreatic ductal adenocarcinoma. Surgery without prior neoadjuvant therapy was the treatment of the selected pancreatic ductal adenocarcinoma patients. TCRdb keeps only in-frame clones here, not all; method: immunoSEQ multiplex PCR. Of around 94,000 clones listed, 90% to 95% were seen once; the top ten hold less than 4%. Sequencing was done on a sample of PBMCs. The receptors originated from a human donor with pancreatic ductal adenocarcinoma.

This rearrangement joins TRBV5-1 to TRBJ2-2; possibly TRBD1 for D (8 bases). Germline CDR1 is SGHRS and CDR2 is YFSETQ. The CDR3 consists of 14 residues. The V gene lost 4 bases and the J gene lost 7 bases, with 14 bases spanning the gap. The CDR3 protein is CASSPDREGGELFF. The CDR3 DNA reads TGCGCCAGCAGCCCGGACAGGGAGGGCGGGGAGCTGTTTTTT.

The V and J genes are TRBV28 and TRBJ2-1; 11 nucleotides line up with TRBD2. Losses at the gene ends were 1 base for V and 8 bases for J; bases not matched to a gene: 10. The CDR3 has 17 amino acids. Germline CDR1 is MDHEN and CDR2 is SYDVKM. CDR3 in DNA: TGTGCCAGCAGTTTATCCCCACTAGCGGGAGAACAGGATGAGCAGTTCTTC. Translation: CASSLSPLAGEQDEQFF.

The rearrangement joins TRBV19 to TRBJ1-2, with 7 bases aligning to TRBD1. This CDR3 comprises 16 residues. Per germline, CDR1 LNHDA and CDR2 SQIVND (reference sequence). The trim removed 3 bases at V and 4 bases at J, leaving 11 bases unmatched. The CDR3 region has the DNA TGTGCCAGTAGTATTATTGGAGGGGGCGCTAGCTATGGCTACACCTTC. It is translated as CASSIIGGGASYGYTF.

The rearrangement uses TRBV7-8 and TRBJ2-2; TRBD2 aligns across 12 bases. V was pared by 4 bases and J by 7 bases, with 4 bases of the junction left unmatched. This CDR3 contains 15 residues. The germline CDR1 and CDR2 sequences are SGHVS and FQNEAQ. The CDR3 is CASSSSGRDVGELFF. CDR3 coding DNA: TGTGCCAGCAGCTCTAGCGGGAGGGATGTCGGGGAGCTGTTTTTT.

The CDR3 spells CASSWYDRDQETQYF. DNA for the CDR3: TGCGCCAGCAGCTGGTACGACAGGGACCAAGAGACCCAGTACTTC. This chain joins TRBV5-1 and TRBJ2-5, with TRBD1 identical over 7 bases. This CDR3 has 15 amino acids. V shed 3 bases and J 0 bases; nucleotides not matched to a gene: 5. From germline, CDR1 is SGHRS and CDR2 YFSETQ.

The rearrangement uses TRBV2 and TRBJ1-1; D uncertain. Trimming took 7 bases from V and 2 from J, leaving 11 bases between them. This CDR3 is 13 amino acids long. CDR1 and CDR2 from the germline V gene are SNHLY and FYNNEI. The CDR3 DNA is TGTGCCAGCACTCGGGATTTTAACACTGAAGCTTTCTTT. This sequence encodes CASTRDFNTEAFF.

This clone was seen only a few times. The J gene is TRBJ2-2, the V gene TRBV9; 8 bases map to TRBD2. CDR3 length equals 18 residues. Per the germline V gene, CDR1 is SGDLS and CDR2 is YYNGEE. V gave up 1 base and J gave up 3 bases; unmatched junction bases: 11. The CDR3 region is CASSVREGHRSDTGELFF. The DNA of the CDR3 is TGTGCCAGCAGCGTACGGGAGGGCCATAGGAGTGACACCGGGGAGCTGTTTTTT.

The genes are TRBV6-1 and TRBJ2-7; no firm D call. V was clipped by 2 bases and J by 2 bases, with 7 bases between them. The germline CDR1 and CDR2 sequences are MNHNS and SASEGT. This CDR3 comprises 13 residues. The CDR3 reads CASSENGAYEQYF. In nucleotides, the CDR3 is TGTGCCAGCAGTGAAAACGGAGCCTACGAGCAGTACTTC.

The V gene is TRBV6-5, the J gene TRBJ2-5; a possible D gene is TRBD1 (6 bases). V shed 5 bases and J shed 2 bases, with 9 bases lying between them. Per germline, CDR1 MNHEY and CDR2 SVGAGI. CDR3 length equals 13 residues. CDR3 sequence: CASSRQDQETQYF. DNA for the CDR3: TGTGCCAGCAGTCGACAGGATCAAGAGACCCAGTACTTC.

The J gene is TRBJ2-7, the V gene TRBV5-1; 12 positions agree with TRBD2. Germline V CDR1 and CDR2: SGHRS, YFSETQ. The CDR3 runs to 16 residues. Losses at the gene ends were 4 bases for V and 2 bases for J; bases not matched to a gene: 7. Written as DNA, the CDR3 is TGCGCCAGCAGCATCGGACTAGCGGGAATTGCCTACGAGCAGTACTTC. This translates into CASSIGLAGIAYEQYF.

The chain recombines TRBV27 with TRBJ1-4; maybe TRBD1 (6 bases). The ends were cut back, 5 bases at V and 5 bases at J, with 9 bases in the middle. The CDR3 contains 13 residues. Germline V gene sequence: CDR1 MNHEY, CDR2 SMNVEV (reference sequence). The CDR3 sequence is CASSGQLNEKLFF. In nucleotides, the CDR3 is TGTGCCAGCAGTGGACAGCTGAATGAAAAACTGTTTTTT.

V and J are TRBV7-3 and TRBJ2-7; no clear D. Germline V gives CDR1 SGHTA, CDR2 FQGTGA. The V and J ends lost 3 bases and 3 bases respectively, with 9 bases between them. This CDR3 is built from 13 residues. The CDR3 nucleotides read TGTGCCAGCAGCTTCGCGGCAGACTACGAGCAGTACTTC. Residues: CASSFAADYEQYF.

The J gene is TRBJ2-5, the V gene TRBV6-4, with a weak D call TRBD2 (6 bases). V lost 7 bases to trimming and J lost 5 bases, with 11 bases between them. The CDR3 sequence is 12 residues long. From germline, CDR1 is MRHNA and CDR2 SNTAGT. The chain's CDR3 is CASIPSGETQYF. The CDR3 bases are TGTGCCAGCATCCCAAGCGGGGAGACCCAGTACTTC.

The chain links TRBV5-4 to TRBJ2-1; 7 nucleotides align to TRBD1. V gave up 0 bases and J gave up 6 bases; unmatched junction bases: 3. The CDR3 spans 14 residues. CDR1 and CDR2 (germline): SGHNT, YYREEE (reference sequence). The CDR3 nucleotides read TGTGCCAGCAGCTTGGGTGCAGGGGGCAATGAGCAGTTCTTC. Its protein is CASSLGAGGNEQFF.

The V and J genes are TRBV6-1 and TRBJ2-7; D might be TRBD1 (6 bases). The V gene's germline CDR1 is MNHNS and CDR2 SASEGT. The CDR3 is 12 amino acids. Trimming took 6 bases from V and 7 from J, leaving 13 bases between them. The CDR3: CASRQIGGEQYF. The CDR3 DNA is TGTGCCAGCAGGCAGATAGGGGGAGAGCAGTACTTC.

The chain uses TRBV5-1 and TRBJ2-1; 10 bases map to TRBD2. This CDR3 spans 16 amino acids. Germline CDR1 is SGHRS and CDR2 is YFSETQ. J gave up 3 bases and V 5 bases, and 8 bases lay outside the gene matches. CDR3 in amino acids: CASRNTGLAVYNEQFF. The CDR3 nucleotides are TGCGCCAGCAGAAATACAGGACTAGCGGTCTACAATGAGCAGTTCTTC.

The V gene is TRBV18, the J gene TRBJ1-4, with D perhaps TRBD1 (5 bases). The CDR3 spans 14 residues. CDR1 and CDR2 (germline): KGHSH, LQKENI. Trimming shortened V by 3 bases and J by 1 base, and 6 bases separated the two germline ends. The CDR3 protein is CASSPGGTNEKLFF. CDR3 DNA: TGTGCCAGCTCACCCGGGGGAACTAATGAAAAACTGTTTTTT.

The J gene is TRBJ2-4, the V gene TRBV25-1; 9 bases map to TRBD1. Germline CDR1 and CDR2: MGHDK and SYGVNS. The junction had 5 bases not matched to a gene; V was cut back by 4 bases and J by 4 bases. This CDR3 has 15 amino acids. The CDR3 DNA is TGTGCCAGCAGTGGGGCCGGGACAGGGAAAAACATTCAGTACTTC. This translates into CASSGAGTGKNIQYF. The full variable domain, in which reference TRBV25-1 and TRBJ2-4 provide the parts outside the CDR3, is EADIYQTPRYLVIGTGKKITLECSQTMGHDKMYWYQQDPGMELHLIHYSYGVNSTEKGDLSSESTVSRIRTEHFPLTLESARPSHTSQYLCASSGAGTGKNIQYFGAGTRLSVL.

This sequence joins TRBV13 and TRBJ2-7; 7 positions match TRBD1. Germline CDR1 reads PRHDT; CDR2 reads FYEKMQ (reference sequence). Trimming removed 5 bases from V and 1 base from J; junction bases left unmatched: 2. The CDR3 is 13 residues long. Written as DNA, the CDR3 is TGTGCCAGCAGCACGGGACAGTCCTACGAGCAGTACTTC. Its protein is CASSTGQSYEQYF.

This chain links TRBV6-1 with TRBJ1-1, with D possibly matching TRBD1 (5 bases). Trimming shortened V by 6 bases and J by 1 base, and 12 bases separated the two germline ends. The CDR3 covers 14 residues. Per the germline V gene, CDR1 is MNHNS and CDR2 is SASEGT. The CDR3 here is CASRSQGRNTEAFF. CDR3 nucleotide sequence: TGTGCCAGCAGGTCCCAGGGTCGGAACACTGAAGCTTTCTTT.

The chain joins TRBV7-9 to TRBJ1-2; D remains ambiguous. From germline, CDR1 is SEHNR and CDR2 FQNEAQ (reference sequence). The CDR3 contains 12 residues. V was shortened by 4 bases and J by 6 bases, with 9 bases between the two germline ends. The CDR3 loop is CASSSGGDGYTF. CDR3 DNA sequence: TGTGCCAGCAGCTCGGGTGGCGATGGCTACACCTTC.

The rearrangement uses TRBV29-1 and TRBJ2-3; the match to TRBD2 covers 10 bases. Germline V gene sequence: CDR1 SQVTM, CDR2 ANQGSEA. V lost 8 bases, J lost 3 bases, and 11 bases stayed unmatched. The CDR3 sequence is 15 residues long. The CDR3 reads CSSGRLAGETDTQYF. CDR3 coding DNA: TGCAGCTCTGGACGGCTAGCGGGAGAAACAGATACGCAGTATTTT.

The chain recombines TRBV7-2 with TRBJ1-5; TRBD1 matches at 7 bases. CDR1 and CDR2 (germline): SGHTA, FQGNSA. The CDR3 spans 13 residues. Trimming cost V 5 bases and J 5 bases; bases outside gene matches: 3. CDR3 sequence: CASSRTGDQPQHF. For the CDR3, the DNA is TGTGCCAGCAGCCGAACAGGGGATCAGCCCCAGCATTTT.

The chain couples TRBV6-5 to TRBJ2-7; the D gene is possibly TRBD2 (5 bases). The CDR3 is made up of 12 amino acids. CDR1 is MNHEY, CDR2 SVGAGI, per germline. Trimming pared 6 bases from V and 7 bases from J, leaving 13 bases between. This CDR3 is CASSPTSGEQYF. The CDR3 DNA reads TGTGCCAGCAGCCCAACATCGGGGGAGCAGTACTTC.

J is TRBJ2-5 and V is TRBV4-1; the match to TRBD1 covers 8 bases. V shed 1 base, J shed 7 bases, and the junction held 8 bases outside the gene matches. The CDR3 contains 15 residues. Germline V lookup: CDR1 MGHRA, CDR2 YSYEKL. CDR3 amino acids: CASSQGFRGHGTQYF. The CDR3, as DNA: TGCGCCAGCAGCCAAGGCTTCAGGGGGCACGGGACCCAGTACTTC.

The chain recombines TRBV9 with TRBJ2-2; D call uncertain. CDR1 and CDR2 from the germline V gene are SGDLS and YYNGEE. Trimming took 0 bases from V and 6 from J, leaving 15 bases between them. The CDR3 is 16 amino acids. DNA for the CDR3: TGTGCCAGCAGCGTAGTCCATAGCCCTTACCCCGGGGAGCTGTTTTTT. It yields the protein CASSVVHSPYPGELFF. Combining the CDR3 with reference TRBV9 and TRBJ2-2 gives the whole variable domain DSGVTQTPKHLITATGQRVTLRCSPRSGDLSVYWYQQSLDQGLQFLIQYYNGEERAKGNILERFSAQQFPDLHSELNLSSLELGDSALYFCASSVVHSPYPGELFFGEGSRLTVL.

This rearrangement joins TRBV6-1 to TRBJ1-1; 8 nucleotides match TRBD1. CDR3 length equals 18 residues. CDR1 and CDR2 from the germline V gene are MNHNS and SASEGT. The V and J ends lost 5 bases and 8 bases, in that order; junction bases with no gene match: 22. The CDR3 region has the DNA TGTGCCAGCAGTAAAGACAGGGGTGGAAGGGTGGGTTCCTCGGAAGCTTTCTTT. Residues: CASSKDRGGRVGSSEAFF.

The gene calls are TRBV28 and TRBJ1-5; weak D call: TRBD1 (5 bases). The germline V and J ends were trimmed by 1 base and 3 bases, with 10 bases remaining between them. Germline V gene lookup returns CDR1 MDHEN and CDR2 SYDVKM. This CDR3 contains 15 residues. The CDR3 DNA is TGTGCCAGCAGTTTATTGGTGGACAACAATCAGCCCCAGCATTTT. This translates into CASSLLVDNNQPQHF.

This chain uses TRBV10-2 with TRBJ1-2, with D hard to call. The ends were cut back, 4 bases at V and 1 base at J, with 19 bases in the middle. Germline CDR1 reads WSHSY; CDR2 reads SAAADI. The CDR3 is 17 amino acids. CDR3 coding DNA: TGCGCCAGCAGTGTTGAAGGAAGAATGTCGGGTAACTATGGCTACACCTTC. Amino acids: CASSVEGRMSGNYGYTF.

This clone showed up just a few times. The gene calls are TRBV10-3 and TRBJ2-1; D ambiguous. Per the germline V gene, CDR1 is ENHRY and CDR2 is SYGVKD. This CDR3 is built from 13 residues. Trimming left V 2 bases short and J 8 bases short, with 10 bases between. The CDR3 nucleotides read TGTGCCATCAGTGAGCCGCGAACCCATGAGCAGTTCTTC. Amino acids: CAISEPRTHEQFF.